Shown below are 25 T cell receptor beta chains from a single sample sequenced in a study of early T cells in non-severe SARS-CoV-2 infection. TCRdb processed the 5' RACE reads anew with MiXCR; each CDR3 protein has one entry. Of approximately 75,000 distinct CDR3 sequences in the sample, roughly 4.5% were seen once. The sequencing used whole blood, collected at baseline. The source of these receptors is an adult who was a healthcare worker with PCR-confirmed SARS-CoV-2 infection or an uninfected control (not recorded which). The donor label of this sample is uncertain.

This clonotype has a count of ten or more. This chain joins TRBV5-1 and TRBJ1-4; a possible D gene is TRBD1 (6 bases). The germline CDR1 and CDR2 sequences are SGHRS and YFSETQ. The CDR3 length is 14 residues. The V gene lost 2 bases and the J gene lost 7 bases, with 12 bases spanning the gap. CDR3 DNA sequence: TGCGCCAGCAGCTTCCTCAGGGGTAGTGAAAAACTGTTTTTT. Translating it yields CASSFLRGSEKLFF.

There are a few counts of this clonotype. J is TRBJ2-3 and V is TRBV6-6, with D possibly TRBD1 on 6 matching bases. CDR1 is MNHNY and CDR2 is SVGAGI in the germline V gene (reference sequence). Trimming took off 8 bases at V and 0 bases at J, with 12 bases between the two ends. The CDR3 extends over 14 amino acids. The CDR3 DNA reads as TGTGCCAGCGCGGCAGGGGATAGCACAGATACGCAGTATTTT. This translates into CASAAGDSTDTQYF.

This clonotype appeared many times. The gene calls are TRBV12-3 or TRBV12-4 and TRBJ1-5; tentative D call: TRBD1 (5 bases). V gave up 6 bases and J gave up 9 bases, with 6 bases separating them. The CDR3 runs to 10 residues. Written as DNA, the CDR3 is TGTGCCAGCAGGAGGGGGCCCCAGCATTTT. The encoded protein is CASRRGPQHF.

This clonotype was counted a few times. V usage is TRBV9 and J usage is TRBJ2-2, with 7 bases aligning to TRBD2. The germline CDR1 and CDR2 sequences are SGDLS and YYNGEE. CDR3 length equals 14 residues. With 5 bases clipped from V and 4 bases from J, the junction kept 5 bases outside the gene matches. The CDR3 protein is CASRGIAGTGELFF. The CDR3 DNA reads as TGTGCCAGCAGGGGTATAGCGGGCACCGGGGAGCTGTTTTTT.

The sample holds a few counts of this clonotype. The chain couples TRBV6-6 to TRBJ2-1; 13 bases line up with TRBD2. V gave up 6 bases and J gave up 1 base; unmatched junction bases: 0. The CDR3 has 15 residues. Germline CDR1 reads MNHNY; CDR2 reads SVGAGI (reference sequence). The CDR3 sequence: CASRTSGGSYNEQFF. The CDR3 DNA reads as TGTGCCAGCAGGACTAGCGGGGGGTCCTACAATGAGCAGTTCTTC.

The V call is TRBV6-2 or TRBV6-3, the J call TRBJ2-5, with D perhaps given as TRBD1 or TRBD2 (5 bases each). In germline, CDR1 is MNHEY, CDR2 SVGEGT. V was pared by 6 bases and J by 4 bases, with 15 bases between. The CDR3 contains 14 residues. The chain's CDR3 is CASRPPGSRETQYF. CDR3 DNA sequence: TGTGCCAGCAGACCCCCAGGGAGCCGAGAGACCCAGTACTTC.

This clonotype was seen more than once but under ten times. The CDR3, as DNA: TGTGCCAGCTCAAACAGGGTACAGAACACTGAAGCTTTCTTT. Its translation: CASSNRVQNTEAFF. The rearrangement joins TRBV18 to TRBJ1-1, with a possible D match to TRBD1 (6 bases). Germline CDR1 is KGHSH and CDR2 is LQKENI. Trimming took 5 bases from V and 1 from J, leaving 11 bases between them. The CDR3 extends over 14 amino acids.

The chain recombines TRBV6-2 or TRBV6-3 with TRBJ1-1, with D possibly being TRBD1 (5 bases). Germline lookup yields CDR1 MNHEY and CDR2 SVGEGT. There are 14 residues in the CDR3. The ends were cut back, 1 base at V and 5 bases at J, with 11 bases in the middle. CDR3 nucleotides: TGTGCCAGCAGTTACTTCATTTCAGGGACTGAAGCTTTCTTT. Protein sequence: CASSYFISGTEAFF.

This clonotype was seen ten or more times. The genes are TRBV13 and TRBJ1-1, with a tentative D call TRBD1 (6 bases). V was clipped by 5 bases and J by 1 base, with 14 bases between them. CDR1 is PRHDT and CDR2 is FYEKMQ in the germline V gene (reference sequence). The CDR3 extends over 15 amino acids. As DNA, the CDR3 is TGTGCCAGCAGCCCTGGAAGGGGGGCGAACACTGAAGCTTTCTTT. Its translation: CASSPGRGANTEAFF.

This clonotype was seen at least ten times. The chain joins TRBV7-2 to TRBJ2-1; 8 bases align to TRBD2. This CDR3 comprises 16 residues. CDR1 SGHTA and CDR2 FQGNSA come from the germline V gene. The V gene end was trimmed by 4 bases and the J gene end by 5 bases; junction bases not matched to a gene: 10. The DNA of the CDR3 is TGTGCCAGCAGCTCCCCAACGGGGGGGCAGAACAATGAGCAGTTCTTC. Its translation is CASSSPTGGQNNEQFF.

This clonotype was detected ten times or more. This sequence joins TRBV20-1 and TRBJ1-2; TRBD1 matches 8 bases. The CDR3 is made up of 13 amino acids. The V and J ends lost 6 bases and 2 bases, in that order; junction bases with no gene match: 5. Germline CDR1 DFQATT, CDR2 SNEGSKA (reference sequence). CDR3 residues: CSANQGANYGYTF. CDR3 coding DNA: TGCAGTGCGAACCAGGGGGCGAACTATGGCTACACCTTC.

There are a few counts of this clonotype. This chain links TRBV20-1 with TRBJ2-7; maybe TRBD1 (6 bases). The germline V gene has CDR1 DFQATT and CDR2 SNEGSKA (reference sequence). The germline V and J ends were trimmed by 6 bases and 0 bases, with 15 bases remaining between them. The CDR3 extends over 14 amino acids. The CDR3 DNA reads TGCAGTGCCGGACCCCCAGGGGCCTCCTACGAGCAGTACTTC. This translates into CSAGPPGASYEQYF.

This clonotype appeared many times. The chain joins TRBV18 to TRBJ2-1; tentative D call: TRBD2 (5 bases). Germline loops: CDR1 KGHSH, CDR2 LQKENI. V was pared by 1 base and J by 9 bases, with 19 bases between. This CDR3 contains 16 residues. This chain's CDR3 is CASSPLGGYQVSEQFF. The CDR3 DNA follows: TGTGCCAGCTCACCACTCGGCGGGTACCAAGTAAGTGAGCAGTTCTTC.

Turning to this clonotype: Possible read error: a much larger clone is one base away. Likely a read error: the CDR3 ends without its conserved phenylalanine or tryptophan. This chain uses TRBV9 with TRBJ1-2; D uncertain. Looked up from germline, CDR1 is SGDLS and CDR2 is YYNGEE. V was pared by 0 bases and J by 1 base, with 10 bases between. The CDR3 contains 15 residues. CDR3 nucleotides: TGTGCCAGCAGCGTAGTCGGAACCAATAACTATGGCTACACCCTC. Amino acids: CASSVVGTNNYGYTL.

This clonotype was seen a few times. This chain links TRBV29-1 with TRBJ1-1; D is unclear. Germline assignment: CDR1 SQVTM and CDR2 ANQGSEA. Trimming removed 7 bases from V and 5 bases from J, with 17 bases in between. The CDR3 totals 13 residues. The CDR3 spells CSGVGPRRTEAFF. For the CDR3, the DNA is TGCAGCGGAGTGGGCCCCCGGAGGACTGAAGCTTTCTTT.

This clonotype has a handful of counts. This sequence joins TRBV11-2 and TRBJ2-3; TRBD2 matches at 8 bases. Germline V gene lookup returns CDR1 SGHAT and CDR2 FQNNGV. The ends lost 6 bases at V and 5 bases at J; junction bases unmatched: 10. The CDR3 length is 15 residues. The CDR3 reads CASRPGGGFGDTQYF. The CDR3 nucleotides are TGTGCCAGCAGGCCCGGCGGGGGGTTTGGAGATACGCAGTATTTT.

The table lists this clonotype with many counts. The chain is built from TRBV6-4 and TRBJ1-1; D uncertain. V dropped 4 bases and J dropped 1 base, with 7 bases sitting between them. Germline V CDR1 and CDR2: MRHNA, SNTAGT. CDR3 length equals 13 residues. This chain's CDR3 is CASSVTANTEAFF. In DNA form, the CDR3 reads TGTGCCAGCAGTGTCACCGCGAACACTGAAGCTTTCTTT.

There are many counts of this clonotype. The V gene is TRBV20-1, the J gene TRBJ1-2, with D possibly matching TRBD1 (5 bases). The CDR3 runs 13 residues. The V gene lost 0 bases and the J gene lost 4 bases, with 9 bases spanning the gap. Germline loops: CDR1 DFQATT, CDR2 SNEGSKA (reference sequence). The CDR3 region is CSARDLGTYGYTF. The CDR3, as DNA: TGCAGTGCTAGAGACCTCGGGACCTATGGCTACACCTTC.

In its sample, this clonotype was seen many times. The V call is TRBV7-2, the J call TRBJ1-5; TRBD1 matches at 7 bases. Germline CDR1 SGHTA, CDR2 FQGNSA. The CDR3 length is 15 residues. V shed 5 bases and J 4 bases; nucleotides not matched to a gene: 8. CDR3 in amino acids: CASSPPGQTNQPQHF. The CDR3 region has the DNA TGTGCCAGCAGCCCACCGGGACAGACTAATCAGCCCCAGCATTTT. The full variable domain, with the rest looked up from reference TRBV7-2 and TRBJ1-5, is GAGVSQSPSNKVTEKGKDVELRCDPISGHTALYWYRQSLGQGLEFLIYFQGNSAPDKSGLPSDRFSAERTGGSVSTLTIQRTQQEDSAVYLCASSPPGQTNQPQHFGDGTRLSIL.

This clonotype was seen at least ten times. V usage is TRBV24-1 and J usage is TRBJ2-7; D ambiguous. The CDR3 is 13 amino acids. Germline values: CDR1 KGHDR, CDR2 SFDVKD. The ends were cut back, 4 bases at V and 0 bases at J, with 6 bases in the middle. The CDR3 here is CATSDGSSYEQYF. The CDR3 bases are TGTGCCACCAGTGACGGCTCCTCCTACGAGCAGTACTTC.

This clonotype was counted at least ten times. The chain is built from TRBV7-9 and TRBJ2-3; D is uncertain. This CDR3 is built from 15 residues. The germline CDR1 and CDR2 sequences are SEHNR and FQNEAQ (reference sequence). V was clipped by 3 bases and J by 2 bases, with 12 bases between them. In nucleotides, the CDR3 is TGTGCCAGCAGCTTCTACGGACCAAACACAGATACGCAGTATTTT. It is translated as CASSFYGPNTDTQYF.

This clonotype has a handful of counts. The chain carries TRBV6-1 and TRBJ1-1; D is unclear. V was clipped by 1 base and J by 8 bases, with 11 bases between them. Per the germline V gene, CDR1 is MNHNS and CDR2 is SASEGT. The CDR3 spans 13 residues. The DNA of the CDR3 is TGTGCCAGCAGTGAAGTACCGTTCAGGGAAGCTTTCTTT. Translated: CASSEVPFREAFF.

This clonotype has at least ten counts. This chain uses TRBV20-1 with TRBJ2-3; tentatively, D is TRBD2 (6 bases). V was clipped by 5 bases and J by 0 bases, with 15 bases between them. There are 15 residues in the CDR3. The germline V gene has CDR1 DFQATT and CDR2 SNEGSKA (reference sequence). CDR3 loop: CSAFSPGTSTDTQYF. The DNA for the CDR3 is TGCAGTGCTTTTTCCCCCGGGACTAGCACAGATACGCAGTATTTT.

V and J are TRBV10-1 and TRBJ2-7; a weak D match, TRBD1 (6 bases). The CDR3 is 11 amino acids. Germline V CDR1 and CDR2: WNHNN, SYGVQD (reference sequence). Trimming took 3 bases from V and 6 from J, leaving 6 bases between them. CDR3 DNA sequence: TGCGCCAGCAGTGACAGGGGCGAGCAGTACTTC. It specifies CASSDRGEQYF.

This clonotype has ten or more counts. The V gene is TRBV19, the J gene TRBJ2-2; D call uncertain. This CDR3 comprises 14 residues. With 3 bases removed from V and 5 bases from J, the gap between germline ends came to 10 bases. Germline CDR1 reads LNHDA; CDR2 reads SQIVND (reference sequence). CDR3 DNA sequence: TGTGCCAGTAGTATCCGGAGCCGAACCGGGGAGCTGTTTTTT. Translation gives CASSIRSRTGELFF.